This T cell receptor beta chain was recovered during a study of Ad26.COV2.S vaccination and SARS-CoV-2 variants. Study information: Ad26.COV2.S was injected intramuscularly once or twice, 56 days apart.

This CDR3 is 15 amino acids long. Germline CDR1 and CDR2: SGHTA and FQGNSA. V lost 1 base and J 5 bases, leaving 14 bases between the germline ends. To note about this clone: The antigen is not known.

The treatment is: some 20 received Ad26.COV2.S at low or high dose, single or two shots; a few received placebo; per-sample allocation not given. Each sample was drawn 63 days after the first injection (of vaccine or placebo). Study-wide points: People given the vaccine had a wider spike-specific TCR breadth than placebo recipients did.

Produced via immunoSEQ multiplex PCR; TCRdb's table is partial and in-frame only. The profile shows about 350,000 clones, around 84% of them singletons. V gene TRBV7-2 combines with J gene TRBJ2-5; no reliable D call. The source material was peripheral blood, sampled in a trial of Ad26.COV2.S vaccine versus placebo. This clonotype was obtained from a person between 18 and 59 years old who received the Ad26.COV2.S COVID-19 vaccine or a placebo. This chain's CDR3 is CASSLEISRSETQYF. The DNA for the CDR3 is TGTGCCAGCAGCTTAGAAATCTCCCGGTCGGAGACCCAGTACTTC. Looking up the rest from reference TRBV7-2 and TRBJ2-5 gives the full variable domain: GAGVSQSPSNKVTEKGKDVELRCDPISGHTALYWYRQSLGQGLEFLIYFQGNSAPDKSGLPSDRFSAERTGGSVSTLTIQRTQQEDSAVYLCASSLEISRSETQYFGPGTRLLVL.